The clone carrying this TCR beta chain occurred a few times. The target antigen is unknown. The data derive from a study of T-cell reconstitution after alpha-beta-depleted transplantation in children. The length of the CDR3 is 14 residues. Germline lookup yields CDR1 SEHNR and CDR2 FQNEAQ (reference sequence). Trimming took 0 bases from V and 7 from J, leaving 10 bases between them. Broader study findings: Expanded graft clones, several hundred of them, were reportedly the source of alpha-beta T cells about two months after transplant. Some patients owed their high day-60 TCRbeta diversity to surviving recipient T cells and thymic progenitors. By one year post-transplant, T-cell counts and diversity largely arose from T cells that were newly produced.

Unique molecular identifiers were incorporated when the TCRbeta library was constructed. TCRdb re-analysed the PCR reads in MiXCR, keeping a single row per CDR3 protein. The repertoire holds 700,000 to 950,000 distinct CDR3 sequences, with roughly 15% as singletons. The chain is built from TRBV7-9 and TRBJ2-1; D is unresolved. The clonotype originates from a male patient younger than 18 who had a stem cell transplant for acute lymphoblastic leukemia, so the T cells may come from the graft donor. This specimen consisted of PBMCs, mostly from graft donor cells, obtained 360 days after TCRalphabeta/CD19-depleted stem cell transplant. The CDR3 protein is CASSLALRRNEQFF. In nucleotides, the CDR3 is TGTGCCAGCAGCTTAGCGCTCCGGAGAAATGAGCAGTTCTTC.